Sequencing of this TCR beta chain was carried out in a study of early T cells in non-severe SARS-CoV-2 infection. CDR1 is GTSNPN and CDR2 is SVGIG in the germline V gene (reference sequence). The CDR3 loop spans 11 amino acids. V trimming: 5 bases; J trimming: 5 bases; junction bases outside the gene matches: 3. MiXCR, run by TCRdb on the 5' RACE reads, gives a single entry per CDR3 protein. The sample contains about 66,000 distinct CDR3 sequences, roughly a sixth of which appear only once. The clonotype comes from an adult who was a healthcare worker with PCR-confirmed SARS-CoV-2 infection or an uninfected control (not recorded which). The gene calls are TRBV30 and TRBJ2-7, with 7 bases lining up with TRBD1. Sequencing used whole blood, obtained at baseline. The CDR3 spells CAWGTVHEQYF. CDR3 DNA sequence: TGTGCCTGGGGGACAGTCCACGAGCAGTACTTC.